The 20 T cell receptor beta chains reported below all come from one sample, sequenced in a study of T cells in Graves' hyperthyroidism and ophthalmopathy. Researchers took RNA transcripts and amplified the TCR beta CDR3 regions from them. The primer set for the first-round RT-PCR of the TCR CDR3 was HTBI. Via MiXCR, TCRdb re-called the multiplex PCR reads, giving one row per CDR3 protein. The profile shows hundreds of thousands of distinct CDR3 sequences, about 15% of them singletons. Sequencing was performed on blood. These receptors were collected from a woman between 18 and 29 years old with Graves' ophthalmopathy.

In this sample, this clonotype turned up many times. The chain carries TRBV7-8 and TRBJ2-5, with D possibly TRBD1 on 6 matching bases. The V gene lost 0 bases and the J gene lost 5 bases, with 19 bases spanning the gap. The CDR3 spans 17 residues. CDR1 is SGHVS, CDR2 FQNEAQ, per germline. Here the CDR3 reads CASSLAATGKRTETQYF. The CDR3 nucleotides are TGTGCCAGCAGCTTAGCGGCTACAGGGAAAAGGACGGAGACCCAGTACTTC.

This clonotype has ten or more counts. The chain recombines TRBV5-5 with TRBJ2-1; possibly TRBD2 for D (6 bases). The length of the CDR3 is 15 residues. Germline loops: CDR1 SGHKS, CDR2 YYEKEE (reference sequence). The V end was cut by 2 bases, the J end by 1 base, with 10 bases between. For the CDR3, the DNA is TGTGCCAGCAGCTTCTCTAGCGCATCCTACAATGAGCAGTTCTTC. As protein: CASSFSSASYNEQFF.

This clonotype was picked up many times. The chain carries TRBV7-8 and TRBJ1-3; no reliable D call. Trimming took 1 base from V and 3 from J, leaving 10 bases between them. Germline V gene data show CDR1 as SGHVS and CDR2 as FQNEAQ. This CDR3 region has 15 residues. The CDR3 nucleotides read TGTGCCAGCAGCTTAGACATGGGGTATGGAAACACCATATATTTT. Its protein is CASSLDMGYGNTIYF.

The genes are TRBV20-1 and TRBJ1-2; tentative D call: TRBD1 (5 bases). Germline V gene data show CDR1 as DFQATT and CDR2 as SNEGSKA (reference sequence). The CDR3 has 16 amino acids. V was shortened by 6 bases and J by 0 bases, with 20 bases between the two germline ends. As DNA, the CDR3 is TGCAGTGCCCCGACCCCCGGGGCCCTAGCTAACTATGGCTACACCTTC. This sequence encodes CSAPTPGALANYGYTF.

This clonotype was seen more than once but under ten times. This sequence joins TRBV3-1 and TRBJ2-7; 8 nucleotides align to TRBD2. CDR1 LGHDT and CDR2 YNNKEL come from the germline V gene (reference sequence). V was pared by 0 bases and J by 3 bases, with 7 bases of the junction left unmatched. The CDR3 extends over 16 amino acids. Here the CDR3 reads CASSQDGGGKSYEQYF. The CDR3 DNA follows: TGTGCCAGCAGCCAAGATGGCGGGGGGAAGAGCTACGAGCAGTACTTC.

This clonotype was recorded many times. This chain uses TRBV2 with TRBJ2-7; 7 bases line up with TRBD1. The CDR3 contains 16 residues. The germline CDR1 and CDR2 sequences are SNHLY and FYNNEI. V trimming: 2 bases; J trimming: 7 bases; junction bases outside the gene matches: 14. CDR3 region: CASSEFVTGSPLEQYF. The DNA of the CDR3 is TGTGCCAGCAGTGAATTTGTGACAGGGTCTCCTTTGGAGCAGTACTTC.

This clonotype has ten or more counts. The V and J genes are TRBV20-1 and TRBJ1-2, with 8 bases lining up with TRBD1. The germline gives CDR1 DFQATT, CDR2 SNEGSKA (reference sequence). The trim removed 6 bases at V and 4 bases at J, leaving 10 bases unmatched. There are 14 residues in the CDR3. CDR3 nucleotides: TGCAGTGCGAGGCCGGGACAGGCCTTCTATGGCTACACCTTC. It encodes CSARPGQAFYGYTF.

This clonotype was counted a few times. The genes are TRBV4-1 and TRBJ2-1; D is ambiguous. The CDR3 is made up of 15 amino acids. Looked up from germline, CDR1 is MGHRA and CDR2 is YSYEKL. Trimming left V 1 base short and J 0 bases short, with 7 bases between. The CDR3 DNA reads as TGCGCCAGCAGCCAAGGGCAGATCTCCTACAATGAGCAGTTCTTC. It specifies CASSQGQISYNEQFF.

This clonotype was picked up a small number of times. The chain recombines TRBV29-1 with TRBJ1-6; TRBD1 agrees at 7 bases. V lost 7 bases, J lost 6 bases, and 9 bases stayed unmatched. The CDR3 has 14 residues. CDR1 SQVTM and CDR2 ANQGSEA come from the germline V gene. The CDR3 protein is CSAMTGSFNSPLHF. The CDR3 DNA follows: TGCAGCGCTATGACAGGGTCTTTTAATTCACCCCTCCACTTT.

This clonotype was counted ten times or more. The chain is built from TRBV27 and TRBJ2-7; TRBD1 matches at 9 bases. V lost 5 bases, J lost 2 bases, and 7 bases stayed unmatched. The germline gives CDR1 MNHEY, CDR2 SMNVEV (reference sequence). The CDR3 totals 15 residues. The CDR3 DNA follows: TGTGCCAGCAGTATACAGGGGGCCCCACCCTACGAGCAGTACTTC. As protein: CASSIQGAPPYEQYF.

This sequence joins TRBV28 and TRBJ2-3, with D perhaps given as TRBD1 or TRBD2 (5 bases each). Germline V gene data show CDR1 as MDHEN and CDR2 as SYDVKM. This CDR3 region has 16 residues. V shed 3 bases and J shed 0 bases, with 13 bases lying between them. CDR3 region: CASSFSWDPSTDTQYF. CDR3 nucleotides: TGTGCCAGCAGTTTCTCCTGGGACCCCAGCACAGATACGCAGTATTTT. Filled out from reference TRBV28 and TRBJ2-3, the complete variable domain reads DVKVTQSSRYLVKRTGEKVFLECVQDMDHENMFWYRQDPGLGLRLIYFSYDVKMKEKGDIPEGYSVSREKKERFSLILESASTNQTSMYLCASSFSWDPSTDTQYFGPGTRLTVL.

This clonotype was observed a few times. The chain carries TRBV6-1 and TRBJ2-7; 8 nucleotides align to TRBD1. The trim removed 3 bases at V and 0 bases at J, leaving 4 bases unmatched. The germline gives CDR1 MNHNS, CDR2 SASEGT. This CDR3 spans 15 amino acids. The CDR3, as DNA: TGTGCCAGCAGTGAGTGGGACAGGCCCTCCTACGAGCAGTACTTC. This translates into CASSEWDRPSYEQYF.

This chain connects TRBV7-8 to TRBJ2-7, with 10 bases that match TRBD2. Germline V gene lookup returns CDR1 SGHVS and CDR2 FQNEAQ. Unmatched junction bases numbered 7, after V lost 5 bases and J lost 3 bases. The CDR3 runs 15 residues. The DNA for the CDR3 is TGTGCCAGCAGCCCCACGGGACTAGCGAACTACGAGCAGTACTTC. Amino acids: CASSPTGLANYEQYF.

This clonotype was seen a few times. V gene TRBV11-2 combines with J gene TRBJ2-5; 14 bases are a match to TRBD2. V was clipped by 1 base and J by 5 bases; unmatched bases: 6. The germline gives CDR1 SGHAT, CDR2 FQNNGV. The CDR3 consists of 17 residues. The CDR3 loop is CASSLGLAGGPWETQYF. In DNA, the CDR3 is TGTGCCAGCAGCTTAGGACTAGCGGGAGGGCCATGGGAGACCCAGTACTTC.

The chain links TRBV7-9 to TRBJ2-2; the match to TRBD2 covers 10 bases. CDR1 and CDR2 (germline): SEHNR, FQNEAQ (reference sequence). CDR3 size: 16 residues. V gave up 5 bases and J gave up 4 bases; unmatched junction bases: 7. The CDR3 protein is CASSQALAGVTGELFF. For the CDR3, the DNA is TGTGCCAGCAGCCAGGCCCTAGCGGGAGTCACCGGGGAGCTGTTTTTT.

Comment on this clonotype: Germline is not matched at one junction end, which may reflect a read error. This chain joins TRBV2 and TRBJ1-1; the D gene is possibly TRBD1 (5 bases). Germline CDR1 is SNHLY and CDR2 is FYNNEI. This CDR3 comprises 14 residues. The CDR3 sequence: CASSEAGASTEAFF. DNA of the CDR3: TGTGCTAGCAGTGAAGCTGGGGCTTCGACTGAAGCTTTCTTT.

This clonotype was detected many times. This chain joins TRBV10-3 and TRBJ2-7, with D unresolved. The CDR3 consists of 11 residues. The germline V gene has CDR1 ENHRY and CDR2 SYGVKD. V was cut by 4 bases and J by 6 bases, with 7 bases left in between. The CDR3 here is CAISGDSEQYF. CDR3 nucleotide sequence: TGTGCCATCAGTGGCGATAGCGAGCAGTACTTC.

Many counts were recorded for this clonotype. CDR3: CASSLSTGTGVGEQFF. CDR3 in DNA: TGTGCCAGCAGCTTAAGTACCGGGACAGGGGTAGGTGAGCAGTTCTTC. The chain couples TRBV7-6 to TRBJ2-1; 10 nucleotides match TRBD1. Germline V gene data show CDR1 as SGHVS and CDR2 as FNYEAQ. Trimming at V came to 2 bases and at J to 9 bases, leaving 10 bases not matched to a gene. The CDR3 length is 16 residues.

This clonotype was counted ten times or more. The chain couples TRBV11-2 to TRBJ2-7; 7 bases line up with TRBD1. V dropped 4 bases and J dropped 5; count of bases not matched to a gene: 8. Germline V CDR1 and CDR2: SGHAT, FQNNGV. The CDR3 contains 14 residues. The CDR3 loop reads CASSSYRGRNEQYF. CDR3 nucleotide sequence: TGTGCCAGCAGCTCTTACAGGGGTAGGAACGAGCAGTACTTC.

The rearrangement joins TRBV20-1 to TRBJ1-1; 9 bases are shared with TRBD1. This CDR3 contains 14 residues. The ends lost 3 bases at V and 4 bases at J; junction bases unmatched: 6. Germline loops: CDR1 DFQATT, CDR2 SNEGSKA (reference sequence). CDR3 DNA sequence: TGCAGTGCTAGTCCCGGGACAGGGACCACTGAAGCTTTCTTT. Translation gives CSASPGTGTTEAFF.